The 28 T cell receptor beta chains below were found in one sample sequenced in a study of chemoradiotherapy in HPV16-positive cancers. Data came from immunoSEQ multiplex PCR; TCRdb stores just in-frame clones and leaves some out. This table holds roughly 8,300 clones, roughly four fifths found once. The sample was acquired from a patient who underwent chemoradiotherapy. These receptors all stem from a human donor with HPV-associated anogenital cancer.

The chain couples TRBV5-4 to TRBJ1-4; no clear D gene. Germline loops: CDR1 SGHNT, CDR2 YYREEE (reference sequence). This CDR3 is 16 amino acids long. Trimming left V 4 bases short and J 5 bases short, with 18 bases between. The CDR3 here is CASSPGPALGNEKLFF. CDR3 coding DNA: TGTGCCAGCAGCCCCGGACCAGCCCTGGGAAATGAAAAACTGTTTTTT.

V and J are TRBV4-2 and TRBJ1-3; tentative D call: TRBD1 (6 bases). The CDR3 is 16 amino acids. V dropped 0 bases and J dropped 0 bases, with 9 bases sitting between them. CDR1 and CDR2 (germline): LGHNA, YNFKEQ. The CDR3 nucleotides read TGTGCCAGCAGCCAAGAGGACAGTTACTCTGGAAACACCATATATTTT. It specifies CASSQEDSYSGNTIYF.

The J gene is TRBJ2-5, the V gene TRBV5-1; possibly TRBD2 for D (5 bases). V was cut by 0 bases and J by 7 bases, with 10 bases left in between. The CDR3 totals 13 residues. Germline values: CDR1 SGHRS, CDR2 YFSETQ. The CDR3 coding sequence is TGCGCCAGCAGCTTGGCCGGAGAGGGGACCCAGTACTTC. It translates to CASSLAGEGTQYF.

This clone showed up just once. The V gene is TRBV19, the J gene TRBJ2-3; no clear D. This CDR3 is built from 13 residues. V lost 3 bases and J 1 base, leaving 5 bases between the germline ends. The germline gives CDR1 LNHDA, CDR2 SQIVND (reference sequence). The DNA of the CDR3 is TGTGCCAGTAGTATGCAGGGCACAGATACGCAGTATTTT. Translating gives CASSMQGTDTQYF.

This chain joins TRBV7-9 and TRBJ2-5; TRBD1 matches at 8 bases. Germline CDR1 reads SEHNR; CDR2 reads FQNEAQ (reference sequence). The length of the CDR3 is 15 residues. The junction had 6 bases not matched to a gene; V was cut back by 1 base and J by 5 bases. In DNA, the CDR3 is TGTGCCAGCAGCTTAGGCCAGGGGGCCGAGGAGACCCAGTACTTC. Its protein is CASSLGQGAEETQYF. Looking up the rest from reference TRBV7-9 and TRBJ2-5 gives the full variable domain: DTGVSQNPRHKITKRGQNVTFRCDPISEHNRLYWYRQTLGQGPEFLTYFQNEAQLEKSRLLSDRFSAERPKGSFSTLEIQRTEQGDSAMYLCASSLGQGAEETQYFGPGTRLLVL.

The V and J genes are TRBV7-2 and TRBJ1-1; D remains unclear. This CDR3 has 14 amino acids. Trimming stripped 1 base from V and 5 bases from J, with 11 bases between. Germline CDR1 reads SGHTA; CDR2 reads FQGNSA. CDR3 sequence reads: CASSLVGVGTEAFF. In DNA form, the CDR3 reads TGTGCCAGCAGCTTAGTCGGGGTAGGGACTGAAGCTTTCTTT.

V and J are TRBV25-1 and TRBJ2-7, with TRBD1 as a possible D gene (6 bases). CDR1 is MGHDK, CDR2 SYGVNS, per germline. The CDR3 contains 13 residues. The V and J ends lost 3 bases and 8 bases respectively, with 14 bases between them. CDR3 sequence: CASSEAGAAKQYF. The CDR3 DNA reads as TGTGCCAGCAGTGAGGCAGGGGCGGCCAAGCAGTACTTC.

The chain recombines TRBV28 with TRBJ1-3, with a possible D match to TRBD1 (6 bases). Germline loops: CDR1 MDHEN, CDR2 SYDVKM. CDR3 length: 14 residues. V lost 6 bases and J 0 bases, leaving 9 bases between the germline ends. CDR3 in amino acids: CASRGGPSGNTIYF. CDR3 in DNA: TGTGCCAGCAGAGGGGGTCCCTCTGGAAACACCATATATTTT. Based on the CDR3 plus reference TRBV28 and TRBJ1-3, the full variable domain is DVKVTQSSRYLVKRTGEKVFLECVQDMDHENMFWYRQDPGLGLRLIYFSYDVKMKEKGDIPEGYSVSREKKERFSLILESASTNQTSMYLCASRGGPSGNTIYFGEGSWLTVV.

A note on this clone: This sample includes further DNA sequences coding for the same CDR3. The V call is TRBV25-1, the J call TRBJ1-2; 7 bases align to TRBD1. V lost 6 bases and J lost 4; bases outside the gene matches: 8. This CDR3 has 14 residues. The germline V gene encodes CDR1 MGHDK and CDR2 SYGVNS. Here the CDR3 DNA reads TGTGCCAGCAGCAGCGACAGGGACGGCTATGGCTACACCTTC. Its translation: CASSSDRDGYGYTF.

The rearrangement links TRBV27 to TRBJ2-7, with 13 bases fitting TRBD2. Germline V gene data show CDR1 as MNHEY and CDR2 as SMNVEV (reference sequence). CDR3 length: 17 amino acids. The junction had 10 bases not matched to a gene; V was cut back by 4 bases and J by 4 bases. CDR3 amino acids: CASSSVRLAGGQYEQYF. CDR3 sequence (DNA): TGTGCCAGCAGTTCCGTTCGACTAGCGGGAGGACAGTACGAGCAGTACTTC.

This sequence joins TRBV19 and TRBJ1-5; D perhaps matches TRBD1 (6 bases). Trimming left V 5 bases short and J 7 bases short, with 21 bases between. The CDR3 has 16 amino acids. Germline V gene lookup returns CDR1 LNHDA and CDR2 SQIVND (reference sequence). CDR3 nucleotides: TGTGCCAGTAGTTCCGGGGGCGCGGGGGGCCGCCAGCCCCAGCATTTT. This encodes CASSSGGAGGRQPQHF.

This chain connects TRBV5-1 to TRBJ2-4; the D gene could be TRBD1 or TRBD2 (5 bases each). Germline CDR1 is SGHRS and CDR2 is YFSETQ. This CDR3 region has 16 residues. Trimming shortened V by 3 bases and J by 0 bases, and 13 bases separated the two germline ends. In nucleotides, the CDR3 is TGCGCCAGCAGCTGGGGAACGGGGCTAGCCAAAAACATTCAGTACTTC. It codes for CASSWGTGLAKNIQYF.

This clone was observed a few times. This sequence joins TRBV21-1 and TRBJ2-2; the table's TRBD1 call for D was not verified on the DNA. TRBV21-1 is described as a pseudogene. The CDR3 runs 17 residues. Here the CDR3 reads CASSHFRGTVNTGELFF. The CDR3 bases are TGTGCCAGCAGTCACTTCCGAGGGACAGTCAACACCGGGGAGCTGTTTTTT.

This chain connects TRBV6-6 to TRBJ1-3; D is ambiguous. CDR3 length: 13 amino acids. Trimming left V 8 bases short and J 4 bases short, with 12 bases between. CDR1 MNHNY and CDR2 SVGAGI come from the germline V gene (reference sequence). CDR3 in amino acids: CASPPNSGNTIYF. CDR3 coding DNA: TGTGCCAGCCCCCCCAACTCCGGAAACACCATATATTTT.

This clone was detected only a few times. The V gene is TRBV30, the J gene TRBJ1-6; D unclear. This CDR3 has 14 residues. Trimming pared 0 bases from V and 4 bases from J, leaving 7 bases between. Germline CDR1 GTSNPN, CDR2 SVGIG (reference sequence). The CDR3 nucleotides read TGTGCCTGGAGTGTAGGAGGTTATAATTCACCCCTCCACTTT. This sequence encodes CAWSVGGYNSPLHF.

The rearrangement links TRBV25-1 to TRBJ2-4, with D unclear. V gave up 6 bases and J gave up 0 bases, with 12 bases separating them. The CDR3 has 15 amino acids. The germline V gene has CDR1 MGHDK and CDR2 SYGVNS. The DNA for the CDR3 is TGTGCCAGCAGCCGTGAGATGGGAGCCAAAAACATTCAGTACTTC. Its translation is CASSREMGAKNIQYF.

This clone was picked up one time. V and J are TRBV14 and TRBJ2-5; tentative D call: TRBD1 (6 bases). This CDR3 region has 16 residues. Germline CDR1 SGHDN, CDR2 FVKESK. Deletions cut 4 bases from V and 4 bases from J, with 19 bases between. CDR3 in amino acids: CASSPTVFLGGETQYF. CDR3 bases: TGTGCCAGCAGCCCGACAGTTTTCCTAGGGGGAGAGACCCAGTACTTC.

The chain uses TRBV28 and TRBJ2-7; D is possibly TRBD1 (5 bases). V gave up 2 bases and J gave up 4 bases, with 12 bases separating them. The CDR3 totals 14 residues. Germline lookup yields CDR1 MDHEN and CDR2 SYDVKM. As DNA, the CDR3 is TGTGCCAGCAGTTTAATTGGGGCGCTTTACGAGCAGTACTTC. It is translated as CASSLIGALYEQYF.

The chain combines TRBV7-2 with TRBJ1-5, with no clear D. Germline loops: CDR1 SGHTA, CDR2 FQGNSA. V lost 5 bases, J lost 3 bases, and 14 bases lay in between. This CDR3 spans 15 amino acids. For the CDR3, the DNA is TGTGCCAGCAGCCCTGTAGGTCGTAACAATCAGCCCCAGCATTTT. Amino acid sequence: CASSPVGRNNQPQHF.

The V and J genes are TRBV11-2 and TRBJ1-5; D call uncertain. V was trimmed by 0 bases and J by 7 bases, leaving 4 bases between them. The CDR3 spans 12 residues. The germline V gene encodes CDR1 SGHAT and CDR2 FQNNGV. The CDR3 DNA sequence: TGTGCCAGCAGCTTAGACACCCAGCCCCAGCATTTT. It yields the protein CASSLDTQPQHF.

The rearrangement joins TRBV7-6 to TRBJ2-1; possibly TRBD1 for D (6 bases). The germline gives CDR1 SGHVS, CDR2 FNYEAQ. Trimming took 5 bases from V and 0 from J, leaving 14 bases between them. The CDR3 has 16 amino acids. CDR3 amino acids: CASSPRGLFSYNEQFF. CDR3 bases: TGTGCCAGCAGCCCCAGGGGTCTCTTCTCCTACAATGAGCAGTTCTTC.

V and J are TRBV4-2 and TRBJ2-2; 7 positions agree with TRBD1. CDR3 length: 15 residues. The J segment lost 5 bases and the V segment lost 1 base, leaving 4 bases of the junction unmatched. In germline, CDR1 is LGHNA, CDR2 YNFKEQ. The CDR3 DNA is TGTGCCAGCAGCCAAGTAGACAGGGAGACCGGGGAGCTGTTTTTT. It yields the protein CASSQVDRETGELFF.

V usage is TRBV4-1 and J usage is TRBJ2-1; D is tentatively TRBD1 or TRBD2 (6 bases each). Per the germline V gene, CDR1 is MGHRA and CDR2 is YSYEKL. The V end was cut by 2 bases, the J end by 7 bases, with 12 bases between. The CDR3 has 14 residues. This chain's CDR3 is CASSQLGGQNEQFF. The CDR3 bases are TGCGCCAGCAGCCAACTCGGGGGCCAAAATGAGCAGTTCTTC.

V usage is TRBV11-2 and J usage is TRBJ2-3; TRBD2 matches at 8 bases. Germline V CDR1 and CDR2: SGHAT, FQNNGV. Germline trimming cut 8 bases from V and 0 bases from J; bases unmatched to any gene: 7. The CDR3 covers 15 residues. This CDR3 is CASGPSGWSTDTQYF. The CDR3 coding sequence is TGTGCCAGCGGGCCTAGCGGGTGGAGCACAGATACGCAGTATTTT. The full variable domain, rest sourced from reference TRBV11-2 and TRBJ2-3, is EAGVAQSPRYKIIEKRQSVAFWCNPISGHATLYWYQQILGQGPKLLIQFQNNGVVDDSQLPKDRFSAERLKGVDSTLKIQPAKLEDSAVYLCASGPSGWSTDTQYFGPGTRLTVL.

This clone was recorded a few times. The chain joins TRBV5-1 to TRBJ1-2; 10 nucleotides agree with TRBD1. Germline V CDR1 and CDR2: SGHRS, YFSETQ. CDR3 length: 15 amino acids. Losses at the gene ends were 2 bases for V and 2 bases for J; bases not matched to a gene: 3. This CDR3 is CASSFGTGENYGYTF. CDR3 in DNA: TGCGCCAGCAGCTTCGGGACAGGGGAAAACTATGGCTACACCTTC.

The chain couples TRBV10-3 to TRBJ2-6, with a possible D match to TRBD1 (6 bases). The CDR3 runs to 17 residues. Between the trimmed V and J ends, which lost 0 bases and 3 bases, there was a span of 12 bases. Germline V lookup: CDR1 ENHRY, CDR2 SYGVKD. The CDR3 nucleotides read TGTGCCATCAGTGAGTCGTTCCCAGGGGTTGGGGCCAACGTCCTGACTTTC. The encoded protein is CAISESFPGVGANVLTF.

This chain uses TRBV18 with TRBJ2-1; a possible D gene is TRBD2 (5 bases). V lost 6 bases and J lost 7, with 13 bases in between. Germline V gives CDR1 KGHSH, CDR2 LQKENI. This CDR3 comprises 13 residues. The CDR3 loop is CASSGLPGNEQFF. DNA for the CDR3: TGTGCCAGCTCTGGGCTACCGGGAAATGAGCAGTTCTTC.

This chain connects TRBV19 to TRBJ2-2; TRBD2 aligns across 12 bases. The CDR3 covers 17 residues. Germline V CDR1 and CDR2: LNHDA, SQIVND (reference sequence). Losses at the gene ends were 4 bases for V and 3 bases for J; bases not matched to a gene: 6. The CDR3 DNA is TGTGCCAGTAGTAGGGGAAGACTAGCGGGAGACACCGGGGAGCTGTTTTTT. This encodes CASSRGRLAGDTGELFF.